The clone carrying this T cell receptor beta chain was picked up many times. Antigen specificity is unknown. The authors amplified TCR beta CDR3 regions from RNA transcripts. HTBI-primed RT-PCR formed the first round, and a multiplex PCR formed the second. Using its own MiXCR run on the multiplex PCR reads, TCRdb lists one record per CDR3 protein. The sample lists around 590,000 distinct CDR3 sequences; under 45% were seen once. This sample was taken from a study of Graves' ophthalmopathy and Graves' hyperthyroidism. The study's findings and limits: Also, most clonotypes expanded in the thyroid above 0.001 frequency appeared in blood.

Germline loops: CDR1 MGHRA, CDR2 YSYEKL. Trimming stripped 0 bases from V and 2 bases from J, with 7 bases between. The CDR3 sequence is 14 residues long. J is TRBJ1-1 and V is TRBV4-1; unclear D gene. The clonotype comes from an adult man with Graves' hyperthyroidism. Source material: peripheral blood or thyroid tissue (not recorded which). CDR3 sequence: CASSQDYSNTEAFF. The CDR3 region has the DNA TGCGCCAGCAGCCAAGATTACAGTAACACTGAAGCTTTCTTT.